This note documents a single T cell receptor beta chain sequence. The antigen is undetermined. This specimen belongs to a study of regulatory T cells in long-lasting Graves disease. V gave up 6 bases and J gave up 3 bases, with 12 bases separating them. This CDR3 has 14 residues. Per the germline V gene, CDR1 is SNHLY and CDR2 is FYNNEI. General study points: TCR diversity in persistent Graves' patients was below that of newly diagnosed ones. Rather than thyroid tissue, only peripheral blood underwent study.

Building of the TCR beta libraries involved iRepertoire HTBI primers and Arm-PCR of CDR3 regions. Authors' analysis steps: Identified across the samples were approximately 60 TRBV segments and roughly 13 TRBJ segments. TCRdb reanalysed the multiplex PCR reads using MiXCR and keeps one entry per CDR3 protein. The V and J calls here are based on TCRdb, not the publication. The sample holds more than 650,000 distinct CDR3 sequences, 30% seen once. Time point indicated: persistent/refractory GD, antithyroid drugs over 5 years with positive TRAb. The TCR library was made from RNA extracted from PBMCs. It was an endocrinology department in Xi'an, China, that provided the patients.

This sample comprised peripheral blood mononuclear cells (PBMCs), obtained when the disease was refractory, from a patient treated with antithyroid drugs. The origin of this receptor is a female donor with Graves disease. The chain employs TRBV2 and TRBJ1-3; D unresolved. CDR3 sequence reads: CASRADSGGNTIYF. As DNA, the CDR3 is TGTGCCAGCAGGGCAGACTCCGGTGGAAACACCATATATTTT. The variable domain in full, completed from reference TRBV2 and TRBJ1-3, reads EPEVTQTPSHQVTQMGQEVILRCVPISNHLYFYWYRQILGQKVEFLVSFYNNEISEKSEIFDDQFSVERPDGSNFTLKIRSTKLEDSAMYFCASRADSGGNTIYFGEGSWLTVV.